A single sample is the source of the 15 T cell receptor beta chains below, sequenced in a study of blood T cell repertoires in COVID-19. Data came from immunoSEQ multiplex PCR; TCRdb stores just in-frame clones and leaves some out. The sample holds tens of thousands of clones, about 89% seen once. The material sequenced was peripheral blood. All receptors come from a man older than 75 with active COVID-19.

This chain's CDR3 is CASSPGQGSEKLFF. CDR3 nucleotide sequence: TGTGCCAGCTCCCCGGGACAGGGAAGTGAAAAACTGTTTTTT. This chain joins TRBV18 and TRBJ1-4, with 9 positions matching TRBD1. Germline values: CDR1 KGHSH, CDR2 LQKENI. The junction had 6 bases not matched to a gene; V was cut back by 6 bases and J by 7 bases. This CDR3 spans 14 amino acids. Looking up the rest from reference TRBV18 and TRBJ1-4 gives the full variable domain: NAGVMQNPRHLVRRRGQEARLRCSPMKGHSHVYWYRQLPEEGLKFMVYLQKENIIDESGMPKERFSAEFPKEGPSILRIQQVVRGDSAAYFCASSPGQGSEKLFFGSGTQLSVL.

The V gene is TRBV9, the J gene TRBJ2-2; 11 bases map to TRBD2. Germline V gene sequence: CDR1 SGDLS, CDR2 YYNGEE. With 4 bases clipped from V and 5 bases from J, the junction kept 10 bases outside the gene matches. This CDR3 is built from 17 residues. CDR3 in DNA: TGTGCCAGCAGCCTAACCGGGACTAGCGGTACTACCGGGGAGCTGTTTTTT. Translated: CASSLTGTSGTTGELFF.

The V gene is TRBV5-4, the J gene TRBJ2-5; the D gene is possibly TRBD1 (5 bases). This CDR3 region has 13 residues. Germline CDR1 reads SGHNT; CDR2 reads YYREEE (reference sequence). Trimming cost V 2 bases and J 4 bases, with 9 bases left between them. CDR3 nucleotides: TGTGCCAGCAGCTTCGACAGAGGAGAGACCCAGTACTTC. Protein: CASSFDRGETQYF.

The V gene is TRBV29-1, the J gene TRBJ1-4; a weak D match, TRBD1 (5 bases). V lost 4 bases and J 1 base, leaving 10 bases between the germline ends. Per germline, CDR1 SQVTM and CDR2 ANQGSEA. This CDR3 has 14 residues. Here the CDR3 reads CSVVGQGTNEKLFF. For the CDR3, the DNA is TGCAGCGTTGTGGGGCAGGGAACTAATGAAAAACTGTTTTTT.

The rearrangement uses TRBV19 and TRBJ1-5; 11 bases align to TRBD1. CDR3 length: 15 amino acids. Germline V gene lookup returns CDR1 LNHDA and CDR2 SQIVND (reference sequence). V dropped 9 bases and J dropped 2; count of bases not matched to a gene: 6. CDR3 protein: CASSGTGGGNQPQHF. The CDR3 bases are TGTGCCAGCTCCGGGACAGGGGGGGGCAATCAGCCCCAGCATTTT.

V is TRBV15 and J is TRBJ2-7; 7 bases align to TRBD2. Germline loops: CDR1 LNHNV, CDR2 YYDKDF (reference sequence). With 5 bases clipped from V and 4 bases from J, the junction kept 8 bases outside the gene matches. CDR3 length: 14 residues. The CDR3 bases are TGTGCCACCAGCCGACAGAGCGGGGCGTACGAGCAGTACTTC. Its protein is CATSRQSGAYEQYF.

The chain joins TRBV5-8 to TRBJ2-5; D possibly corresponds to TRBD2 (5 bases). CDR1 and CDR2 (germline): SGHTS, YDEGEE. V lost 2 bases to trimming and J lost 5 bases, with 10 bases between them. The CDR3 has 13 residues. In DNA, the CDR3 is TGTGCCAGCAGCTTTCTGCGCGGGGAGACCCAGTACTTC. It codes for CASSFLRGETQYF.

This clone appeared a single time. The chain links TRBV5-6 to TRBJ2-1, with 8 positions matching TRBD1. Per the germline V gene, CDR1 is SGHDT and CDR2 is YYEEEE. The V segment lost 5 bases and the J segment 5 bases; nucleotides outside the gene matches: 6. This CDR3 has 14 residues. The CDR3 reads CASSAGGLNNEQFF. In DNA, the CDR3 is TGTGCCAGCAGTGCAGGGGGCCTAAACAATGAGCAGTTCTTC.

CDR3 amino acids: CASSLGGPYEQYF. The CDR3 DNA reads as TGCGCCAGCAGCCTAGGCGGCCCCTACGAGCAGTACTTC. The rearrangement uses TRBV5-1 and TRBJ2-7; D ambiguous. Germline V gene sequence: CDR1 SGHRS, CDR2 YFSETQ. The CDR3 length is 13 residues. Trimming shortened V by 4 bases and J by 2 bases, and 10 bases separated the two germline ends.

Here the CDR3 reads CASSPGDLGKLFF. Here the CDR3 DNA reads TGCGCCAGCAGCCCCGGGGATTTAGGAAAACTGTTTTTT. The genes are TRBV5-1 and TRBJ1-4, with D hard to call. The V gene's germline CDR1 is SGHRS and CDR2 YFSETQ. The CDR3 has 13 amino acids. V was pared by 4 bases and J by 10 bases, with 14 bases between.

CDR3 coding DNA: TGTGCCAGCAGGGGCCATAGCACAGATACGCAGTATTTT. It codes for CASRGHSTDTQYF. V usage is TRBV28 and J usage is TRBJ2-3, with D hard to call. Per germline, CDR1 MDHEN and CDR2 SYDVKM. There are 13 residues in the CDR3. V gave up 6 bases and J gave up 0 bases, with 7 bases separating them. Based on the CDR3 plus reference TRBV28 and TRBJ2-3, the full variable domain is DVKVTQSSRYLVKRTGEKVFLECVQDMDHENMFWYRQDPGLGLRLIYFSYDVKMKEKGDIPEGYSVSREKKERFSLILESASTNQTSMYLCASRGHSTDTQYFGPGTRLTVL.

The chain recombines TRBV19 with TRBJ2-2, with 8 bases fitting TRBD1. Germline V gene data show CDR1 as LNHDA and CDR2 as SQIVND (reference sequence). V lost 5 bases, J lost 6 bases, and 8 bases stayed unmatched. CDR3 length equals 15 residues. The CDR3 DNA is TGTGCCAGTAGTTTCGCCAGGGGGCGGGCCGGGGAGCTGTTTTTT. It translates to CASSFARGRAGELFF.

The V gene is TRBV19, the J gene TRBJ2-1; D possibly corresponds to TRBD2 (6 bases). Deletions cut 4 bases from V and 10 bases from J, with 14 bases between. The germline gives CDR1 LNHDA, CDR2 SQIVND (reference sequence). This CDR3 has 13 residues. The CDR3: CASSNVLGGEQFF. The CDR3 DNA reads as TGTGCCAGTAGTAATGTGTTGGGAGGAGAGCAGTTCTTC.

V gene TRBV28 combines with J gene TRBJ2-7; 7 positions match TRBD2. Per the germline V gene, CDR1 is MDHEN and CDR2 is SYDVKM. J lost 2 bases, V lost 3 bases, and 1 base had no gene match. There are 13 residues in the CDR3. The CDR3 DNA reads TGTGCCAGCAGTTTGGGGACTACCTACGAGCAGTACTTC. Its translation is CASSLGTTYEQYF.

This rearrangement joins TRBV19 to TRBJ1-1, with 7 bases that match TRBD1. In germline, CDR1 is LNHDA, CDR2 SQIVND (reference sequence). V was pared by 5 bases and J by 4 bases, with 10 bases of the junction left unmatched. The CDR3 spans 15 residues. The CDR3 sequence: CASSPIDRVITEAFF. Written as DNA, the CDR3 is TGTGCCAGTAGTCCAATCGACAGGGTAATCACTGAAGCTTTCTTT.